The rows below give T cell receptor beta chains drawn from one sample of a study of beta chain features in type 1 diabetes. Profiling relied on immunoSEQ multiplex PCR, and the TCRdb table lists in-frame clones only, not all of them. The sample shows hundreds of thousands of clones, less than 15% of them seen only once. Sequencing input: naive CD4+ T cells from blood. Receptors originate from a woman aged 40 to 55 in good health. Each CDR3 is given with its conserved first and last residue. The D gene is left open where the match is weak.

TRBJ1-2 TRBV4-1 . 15 CASSQEGAGPYGYTF
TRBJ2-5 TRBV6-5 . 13 CASSSTNEETQYF
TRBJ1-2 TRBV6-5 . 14 CASSYLAPGDGYTF
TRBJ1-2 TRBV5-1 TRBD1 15 CASSSRGEGASGYTF
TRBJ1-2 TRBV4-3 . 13 CASSQDGTSGYTF
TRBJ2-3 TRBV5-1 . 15 CASSSGIAAGGTQYF
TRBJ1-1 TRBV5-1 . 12 CASSYPGAEAFF
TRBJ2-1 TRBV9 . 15 CASSPLDYRPNEQFF
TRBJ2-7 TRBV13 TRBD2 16 CASSPRPTSGAYEQYF
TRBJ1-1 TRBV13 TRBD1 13 CASSSTGAQVAFF
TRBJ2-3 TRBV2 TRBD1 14 CASSETGVTDTQYF
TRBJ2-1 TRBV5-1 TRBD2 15 CASSRGGDSYNEQFF
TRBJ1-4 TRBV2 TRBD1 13 CASLGRGLEKLFF
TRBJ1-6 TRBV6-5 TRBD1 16 CASSYRSYRGSSPLHF
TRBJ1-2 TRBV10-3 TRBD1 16 CAISESMTGGNYGYTF
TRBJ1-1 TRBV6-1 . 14 CASRLGGAYTEAFF